The entry that follows covers one TCR beta chain sequence. What it binds is unknown. Looked up from germline, CDR1 is MNHNY and CDR2 is SVGAGI (reference sequence). Trimming left V 6 bases short and J 7 bases short, with 12 bases between. The CDR3 consists of 12 residues. This sample is drawn from a study of radiotherapy plus CTLA-4 blockade in lung cancer. On the study more broadly: Among patients, over 15% showed objective responses, and 31% had disease control.

Repertoires were generated with immunoSEQ multiplex PCR, while TCRdb's copy carries only in-frame clones and drops some. This repertoire shows more than 40,000 clones, 73% found once; its top ten account for approximately 3.3%. Regarding the study as a whole: With interferon-beta, early dynamics of blood T cell clones were reported to best predict response. Tumor-derived TCR clones expanded in blood after radiotherapy plus ipilimumab.

This TCR was recovered from a human donor with non-small cell lung cancer who had a complete response to radiotherapy plus ipilimumab. The material sequenced was peripheral blood, taken from a patient treated with radiotherapy plus ipilimumab. The V gene is TRBV6-6, the J gene TRBJ2-5; weak D call: TRBD1 (7 bases). CDR3 coding DNA: TGTGCCAGCAGCGGACAGGAGGGGACCCAGTACTTC. It specifies CASSGQEGTQYF.